Listed below are T cell receptor beta chains from one sample, sequenced in a study of shared clonotypes between healthy human individuals. Sequencing used immunoSEQ multiplex PCR; TCRdb keeps in-frame clones, though not all of them. Of about 2.2 million clones in the sample, 85% to 95% are singletons; the top ten hold approximately 1.7%. Source material: naive CD8+ T cells from PBMCs. These receptors originate from a young man in good health. Some clones in this sample may be carry-over from other donors' samples. Both conserved end residues are part of each CDR3. The order of the fields is J gene, clone size, V gene, D gene, CDR3 DNA, CDR3 protein. A D gene is named only where the DNA matches it firmly. Clone size is not always given. Where it is, it says once, few, many or a class for expanded clones.

j_gene: TRBJ2-1
abundance: NA
v_gene: TRBV7-3
d_gene: TRBD1
CDR3nt: TGTGCCAGCAGCGGAACAGGGGGCGCTTACAATGAGCAGTTCTTC
CDR3aa: CASSGTGGAYNEQFF

j_gene: TRBJ2-7
abundance: NA
v_gene: TRBV4-1
d_gene: NA
CDR3nt: TGCGCCAGCAGCCAAGATAAGACGGAGTATTACGAGCAGTACTTC
CDR3aa: CASSQDKTEYYEQYF

j_gene: TRBJ1-1
abundance: NA
v_gene: TRBV9
d_gene: NA
CDR3nt: TGTGCCAGCAGCGTAGCTGGACAGACTCTGAACACTGAAGCTTTCTTT
CDR3aa: CASSVAGQTLNTEAFF

j_gene: TRBJ2-7
abundance: NA
v_gene: TRBV27
d_gene: NA
CDR3nt: TGTGCCAGCAGTTTACTTCGCAGTCGCGAGCAGTACTTC
CDR3aa: CASSLLRSREQYF

j_gene: TRBJ1-1
abundance: NA
v_gene: TRBV7-9
d_gene: NA
CDR3nt: TGTGCCAGCCAGGGCCAAGGGACTGAAGCTTTCTTT
CDR3aa: CASQGQGTEAFF

j_gene: TRBJ1-6
abundance: NA
v_gene: TRBV19
d_gene: NA
CDR3nt: TGTGCCAGTAGTGACAGGAATTCACCCCTCCACTTT
CDR3aa: CASSDRNSPLHF

j_gene: TRBJ2-7
abundance: NA
v_gene: TRBV27
d_gene: TRBD1
CDR3nt: TGTGCCAGCAGTGCCGTTTGGGACAGTTATGAGCAGTACTTC
CDR3aa: CASSAVWDSYEQYF

j_gene: TRBJ1-1
abundance: few
v_gene: TRBV28
d_gene: NA
CDR3nt: TGTGCCAGCAGTTTCGGGCAGTCCACTGAAGCTTTCTTT
CDR3aa: CASSFGQSTEAFF

j_gene: TRBJ1-3
abundance: NA
v_gene: TRBV2
d_gene: NA
CDR3nt: TGTGCCAGCAGGGGAAGGCGCTCTGCAGACTCTGGAAACACCATATATTTT
CDR3aa: CASRGRRSADSGNTIYF

j_gene: TRBJ2-3
abundance: NA
v_gene: TRBV4-2
d_gene: NA
CDR3nt: TGTGCCAGCAGCCAAGATTTCAAAGCTAGCACAGATACGCAGTATTTT
CDR3aa: CASSQDFKASTDTQYF

j_gene: TRBJ2-3
abundance: NA
v_gene: TRBV7-3
d_gene: TRBD2
CDR3nt: TGTGCCAGCAGCTTACTAGCGGGAGGGTCAGATACGCGGTATTTT
CDR3aa: CASSLLAGGSDTRYF

j_gene: TRBJ2-1
abundance: NA
v_gene: TRBV7-3
d_gene: TRBD2
CDR3nt: TGTGCCAGCAGCTCACTAGCGGGGTCCTACAATGAGCAGTTCTTC
CDR3aa: CASSSLAGSYNEQFF

j_gene: TRBJ1-2
abundance: NA
v_gene: TRBV9
d_gene: TRBD1
CDR3nt: TGTGCCAGCAGCTCCGCCGGGACAGGGGGATACACGGGCTATGGCTACACCTTC
CDR3aa: CASSSAGTGGYTGYGYTF

j_gene: TRBJ2-7
abundance: NA
v_gene: TRBV27
d_gene: NA
CDR3nt: TGTGCCAGCAGTTTCCACAGCGCGGGGCTCTACGAGCAGTACTTC
CDR3aa: CASSFHSAGLYEQYF

j_gene: TRBJ2-7
abundance: NA
v_gene: TRBV5-1
d_gene: TRBD2
CDR3nt: TGCGCCAGCAAAACCGGGACTAGCGGCTACGAGCAGTACTTC
CDR3aa: CASKTGTSGYEQYF

j_gene: TRBJ2-1
abundance: once
v_gene: TRBV10-3
d_gene: TRBD1
CDR3nt: TGTGCCATCAGCGGGGACAGGGGGGTAGATGAGCAGTTCTTC
CDR3aa: CAISGDRGVDEQFF

j_gene: TRBJ2-3
abundance: NA
v_gene: TRBV7-9
d_gene: NA
CDR3nt: TGTGCCAGCAGCTTACTTGCCCATAGCACAGATACGCAGTATTTT
CDR3aa: CASSLLAHSTDTQYF

j_gene: TRBJ2-3
abundance: NA
v_gene: TRBV27
d_gene: TRBD1
CDR3nt: TGTGCCAGCAGTCCCGGGGACAGGGTGGAGACAGATACGCAGTATTTT
CDR3aa: CASSPGDRVETDTQYF

j_gene: TRBJ2-7
abundance: once
v_gene: TRBV19
d_gene: TRBD2
CDR3nt: TGTGCCAGTAGCAAGGGACTAGCGGCCGACTCCTACGAGCAGTACTTC
CDR3aa: CASSKGLAADSYEQYF

j_gene: TRBJ1-4
abundance: NA
v_gene: TRBV28
d_gene: NA
CDR3nt: TGTGCCAGCAGTCGACTTCGAAAACTGTTTTTT
CDR3aa: CASSRLRKLFF

j_gene: TRBJ2-1
abundance: NA
v_gene: TRBV27
d_gene: NA
CDR3nt: TGTGCCAGCAGTCCCGCCGGGGGAAGGAGCTCCTACAATGAGCAGTTCTTC
CDR3aa: CASSPAGGRSSYNEQFF

j_gene: TRBJ2-3
abundance: NA
v_gene: TRBV27
d_gene: TRBD2
CDR3nt: TGTGCCAGCAGTTCCGGGACTAGCGGGCGGGATACGCAGTATTTT
CDR3aa: CASSSGTSGRDTQYF

j_gene: TRBJ2-3
abundance: NA
v_gene: TRBV19
d_gene: NA
CDR3nt: TGTGCCAGTCGCCCGGGGGACGACACAGATACGCAGTATTTT
CDR3aa: CASRPGDDTDTQYF

j_gene: TRBJ2-7
abundance: NA
v_gene: TRBV28
d_gene: NA
CDR3nt: TGTGCCAGCAGTTTGGGGACGGGAGCCTACGAGCAGTACTTC
CDR3aa: CASSLGTGAYEQYF

j_gene: TRBJ2-1
abundance: NA
v_gene: TRBV4-1
d_gene: NA
CDR3nt: TGCGCCAGCAGCCAAGAGCGGGCCTCCCCCAATGAGCAGTTCTTC
CDR3aa: CASSQERASPNEQFF

j_gene: TRBJ2-1
abundance: NA
v_gene: TRBV18
d_gene: NA
CDR3nt: TGTGCCAGCTCAACGGGTCGGGCGAAACGGAATGAGCAGTTCTTC
CDR3aa: CASSTGRAKRNEQFF

j_gene: TRBJ1-1
abundance: NA
v_gene: TRBV5-1
d_gene: TRBD1
CDR3nt: TGCGCCAGCAGCTCCTGGCGGGACAGGGGGCCTAAGTTCACTGAAGCTTTCTTT
CDR3aa: CASSSWRDRGPKFTEAFF

j_gene: TRBJ2-7
abundance: once
v_gene: TRBV19
d_gene: NA
CDR3nt: TGTGCCAGTAGTATCTCCCTTAGCGCTTCCGAGCAGTACTTC
CDR3aa: CASSISLSASEQYF

j_gene: TRBJ2-1
abundance: NA
v_gene: TRBV7-6
d_gene: NA
CDR3nt: TGTGCCAGCAGCGTCCGGGACAAAAACAATGAGCAGTTCTTC
CDR3aa: CASSVRDKNNEQFF

j_gene: TRBJ2-1
abundance: NA
v_gene: TRBV7-9
d_gene: TRBD1
CDR3nt: TGTGCCAGCAGCTTCCTCGGACAGGACTTTGTAAATGAGCAGTTCTTC
CDR3aa: CASSFLGQDFVNEQFF

j_gene: TRBJ1-1
abundance: NA
v_gene: TRBV5-8
d_gene: NA
CDR3nt: TGTGCCAGCAGCTTGATTATGGAGAACACTGAAGCTTTCTTT
CDR3aa: CASSLIMENTEAFF

j_gene: TRBJ2-3
abundance: NA
v_gene: TRBV6-1
d_gene: TRBD2
CDR3nt: TGTGCCAGCAGGTGGGCTAGCGGGGGAGATACGCAGTATTTT
CDR3aa: CASRWASGGDTQYF

j_gene: TRBJ2-1
abundance: NA
v_gene: TRBV27
d_gene: TRBD2
CDR3nt: TGTGCCAGCAGTTTACGTTGGTCGCTAGCGGGAGTTGGGCCTGAGCAGTTCTTC
CDR3aa: CASSLRWSLAGVGPEQFF

j_gene: TRBJ2-7
abundance: NA
v_gene: TRBV4-1
d_gene: TRBD1
CDR3nt: TGCGCCAGCAGCCAGGATCCGGGACAGGGGGCCCATGAGCAGTACTTC
CDR3aa: CASSQDPGQGAHEQYF

j_gene: TRBJ1-4
abundance: NA
v_gene: TRBV6-6
d_gene: NA
CDR3nt: TGTGCCAGCAGTTACTCGGAGGGGGATGAAAAACTGTTTTTT
CDR3aa: CASSYSEGDEKLFF

j_gene: TRBJ2-7
abundance: NA
v_gene: TRBV27
d_gene: NA
CDR3nt: TGTGCCAGCAGCTCCCAGGTTGGGGAGCAGTACTTC
CDR3aa: CASSSQVGEQYF

j_gene: TRBJ1-2
abundance: NA
v_gene: TRBV15
d_gene: NA
CDR3nt: TGTGCCACCAGCAGAGATGGGAACTCGGGGAGAGGCTATGGCTACACCTTC
CDR3aa: CATSRDGNSGRGYGYTF

j_gene: TRBJ1-3
abundance: NA
v_gene: TRBV29-1
d_gene: NA
CDR3nt: TGCAGCGTTGAGGGGGGACTCAGCTCTGGAAACACCATATATTTT
CDR3aa: CSVEGGLSSGNTIYF

j_gene: TRBJ2-1
abundance: once
v_gene: TRBV6-1
d_gene: TRBD2
CDR3nt: TGTGCCACCAGGACTAGCGGGAGGTCCGATGAGCAGTTCTTC
CDR3aa: CATRTSGRSDEQFF

j_gene: TRBJ2-1
abundance: NA
v_gene: TRBV7-9
d_gene: TRBD1
CDR3nt: TGTGCCAGCAGTTTACAGGGGTGGGAAGAGTTCTTC
CDR3aa: CASSLQGWEEFF

j_gene: TRBJ2-1
abundance: NA
v_gene: TRBV29-1
d_gene: NA
CDR3nt: TGCAGCGTTGCAGGCGGGCGGGTGCCCTACAATGAGCAGTTCTTC
CDR3aa: CSVAGGRVPYNEQFF

j_gene: TRBJ2-1
abundance: NA
v_gene: TRBV7-9
d_gene: TRBD2
CDR3nt: TGTGCCAGCAGCCCACGACTAGCGGAGACCTACAATGAGCAGTTCTTC
CDR3aa: CASSPRLAETYNEQFF

j_gene: TRBJ1-1
abundance: NA
v_gene: TRBV10-3
d_gene: NA
CDR3nt: TGTGCCATCAGTGAGTTGGCCAAGAACACTGAAGCTTTCTTT
CDR3aa: CAISELAKNTEAFF

j_gene: TRBJ2-7
abundance: NA
v_gene: TRBV7-9
d_gene: TRBD1
CDR3nt: TGTGCCAGCAGCCCAGGGGTGGCAGGGGGCTTCCTCGAGCAGTACTTC
CDR3aa: CASSPGVAGGFLEQYF

j_gene: TRBJ2-7
abundance: NA
v_gene: TRBV7-9
d_gene: NA
CDR3nt: TGTGCCAGCAGCCCAACCGGGTACGAGCAGTACTTC
CDR3aa: CASSPTGYEQYF

j_gene: TRBJ2-7
abundance: NA
v_gene: TRBV11-2
d_gene: TRBD1
CDR3nt: TGTGCCAGCAGCTTAGACAGGGGGTTCTCCTACGAGCAGTACTTC
CDR3aa: CASSLDRGFSYEQYF

j_gene: TRBJ2-3
abundance: once
v_gene: TRBV7-9
d_gene: NA
CDR3nt: TGTGCCAGCAGCTTAGGCGACAGATCGCAGTATTTT
CDR3aa: CASSLGDRSQYF

j_gene: TRBJ2-7
abundance: NA
v_gene: TRBV5-6
d_gene: TRBD2
CDR3nt: TGTGCCAGCAGCACGAGACTAGCGGTCTACGAGCAGTACTTC
CDR3aa: CASSTRLAVYEQYF

j_gene: TRBJ2-1
abundance: NA
v_gene: TRBV19
d_gene: NA
CDR3nt: TGTGCCAGTAGTTTGGGGGGTCCTGAGCAGTTCTTC
CDR3aa: CASSLGGPEQFF

j_gene: TRBJ2-1
abundance: once
v_gene: TRBV5-4
d_gene: NA
CDR3nt: TGTGCCAGCAGCTGGGGTCCGGCCCCCTACAATGAGCAGTTCTTC
CDR3aa: CASSWGPAPYNEQFF

j_gene: TRBJ1-5
abundance: NA
v_gene: TRBV7-2
d_gene: NA
CDR3nt: TGTGCCAGCAGCTTAGGGGCTTATAGCAATCAGCCCCAGCATTTT
CDR3aa: CASSLGAYSNQPQHF

j_gene: TRBJ2-7
abundance: NA
v_gene: TRBV16
d_gene: NA
CDR3nt: TGTGCCAGCACCACCGGCGGGGCCTACGAGCAGTACTTC
CDR3aa: CASTTGGAYEQYF

j_gene: TRBJ2-1
abundance: once
v_gene: TRBV27
d_gene: NA
CDR3nt: TGTGCCAGCAGTTTCTGGGCGACAGTGGACAATGAGCAGTTCTTC
CDR3aa: CASSFWATVDNEQFF

j_gene: TRBJ2-3
abundance: NA
v_gene: TRBV7-9
d_gene: NA
CDR3nt: TGTGCCAGCAGCCCTCCCGGGCCCGATCGTAGTACGCAGTATTTT
CDR3aa: CASSPPGPDRSTQYF

j_gene: TRBJ2-2
abundance: NA
v_gene: TRBV5-1
d_gene: NA
CDR3nt: TGCGCCAGCAGCCTAAAACTAGTTGAGTCTTGGTCCGGGGAGCTGTTTTTT
CDR3aa: CASSLKLVESWSGELFF

j_gene: TRBJ1-2
abundance: NA
v_gene: TRBV28
d_gene: NA
CDR3nt: TGTGCCAGCATCCCAAGGGGCGGTGGGGGCTACACCTTC
CDR3aa: CASIPRGGGGYTF

j_gene: TRBJ2-5
abundance: NA
v_gene: TRBV2
d_gene: NA
CDR3nt: TGTGCCAGCAGTGGGTCGGTAGGGTCCCAAGAGACCCAGTACTTC
CDR3aa: CASSGSVGSQETQYF

j_gene: TRBJ2-1
abundance: NA
v_gene: TRBV4-1
d_gene: NA
CDR3nt: TGCGCCAGCAGCCAAGGGGACGTCCCTAGCATCTACAATGAGCAGTTCTTC
CDR3aa: CASSQGDVPSIYNEQFF